The TCR beta chain described here comes from a study of T cell responses to AZD1222 COVID-19 vaccine. Study context: Second-dose groups at about 4 or about 12 weeks were pooled.

Note on this clone: Its specificity is unknown.

Germline loops: CDR1 LNHDA, CDR2 SQIVND (reference sequence). Trimming took 6 bases from V and 6 from J, leaving 17 bases between them. This CDR3 contains 14 residues. Sequencing was performed with immunoSEQ multiplex PCR; in TCRdb, only in-frame clones are kept and a portion is missing. The profile shows about 110,000 clones, 86% of them singletons. Study-wide findings and caveats: Following two doses of AZD1222, Spike-specific TCR breadth and depth rose. Spike-wide coverage was observed for vaccine-associated CD4 TCRs, with dominant responses at 160-218 and 743-854.

The chain couples TRBV19 to TRBJ1-1, with D possibly matching TRBD1 (6 bases). The TCR was taken from an adult in good health. The sequencing used peripheral blood, collected on day 0 of AZD1222 vaccination. DNA of the CDR3: TGTGCCAGTAGCCACAGGGTGGGAATGGCTGAAGCTTTCTTT. Translated, it gives CASSHRVGMAEAFF.